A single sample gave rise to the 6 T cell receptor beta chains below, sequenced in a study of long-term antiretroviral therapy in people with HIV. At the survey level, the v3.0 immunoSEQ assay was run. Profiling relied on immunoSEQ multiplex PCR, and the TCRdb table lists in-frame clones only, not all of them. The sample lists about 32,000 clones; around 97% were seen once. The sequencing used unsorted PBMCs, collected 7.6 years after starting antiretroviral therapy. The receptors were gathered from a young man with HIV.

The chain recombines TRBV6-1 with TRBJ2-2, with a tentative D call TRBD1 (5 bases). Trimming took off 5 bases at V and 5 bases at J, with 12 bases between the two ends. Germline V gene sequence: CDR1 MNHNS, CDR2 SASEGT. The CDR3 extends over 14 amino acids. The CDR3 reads CASSPRVKTGELFF. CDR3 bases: TGTGCCAGCAGTCCCAGGGTAAAGACCGGGGAGCTGTTTTTT.

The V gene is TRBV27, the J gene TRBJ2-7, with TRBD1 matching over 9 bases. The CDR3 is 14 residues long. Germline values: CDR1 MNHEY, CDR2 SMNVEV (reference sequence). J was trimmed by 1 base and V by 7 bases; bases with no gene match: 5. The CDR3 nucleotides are TGTGCCAGCAAACCGACAGGGGGTTCCTACGAGCAGTACTTC. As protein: CASKPTGGSYEQYF.

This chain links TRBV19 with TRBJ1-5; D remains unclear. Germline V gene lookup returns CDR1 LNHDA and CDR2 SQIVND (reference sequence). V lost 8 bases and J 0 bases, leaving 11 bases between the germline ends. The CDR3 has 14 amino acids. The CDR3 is CASVGPFSNQPQHF. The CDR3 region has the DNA TGTGCCAGTGTTGGGCCGTTTAGCAATCAGCCCCAGCATTTT.

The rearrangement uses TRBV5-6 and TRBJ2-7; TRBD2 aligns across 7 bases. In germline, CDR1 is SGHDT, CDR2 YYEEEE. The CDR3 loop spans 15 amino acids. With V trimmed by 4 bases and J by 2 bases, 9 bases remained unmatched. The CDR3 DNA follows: TGTGCCAGCAGCCCTCAGGGCGGGGGACCCTACGAGCAGTACTTC. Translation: CASSPQGGGPYEQYF.

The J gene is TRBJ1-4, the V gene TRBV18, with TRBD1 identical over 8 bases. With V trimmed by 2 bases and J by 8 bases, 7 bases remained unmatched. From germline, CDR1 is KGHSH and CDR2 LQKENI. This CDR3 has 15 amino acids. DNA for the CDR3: TGTGCCAGCTCACCAACGGGACAGGAGAGGGAAAAACTGTTTTTT. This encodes CASSPTGQEREKLFF.

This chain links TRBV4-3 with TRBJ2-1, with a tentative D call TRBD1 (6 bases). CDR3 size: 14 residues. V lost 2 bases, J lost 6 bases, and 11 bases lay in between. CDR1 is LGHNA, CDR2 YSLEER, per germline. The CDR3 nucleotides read TGCGCCAGCAGCCAACCTGACAGGCCCAATGAGCAGTTCTTC. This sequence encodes CASSQPDRPNEQFF.